Included here is one TCR beta chain sequence, with context. Its antigen remains unidentified. There are no base qualities to consult, and no much larger clone falls within one base. These data are taken from a study of blood T cells in healthy people across ages (dated by TCRdb to 2014 to 2015). At the level of the whole study: In model experiments, roughly one uniquely barcoded TCR beta cDNA molecule per two T cells was captured by template switching. Using deep sequencing normalized with unique cDNA molecular identifiers, the study measured how TCR beta repertoire diversity changes with age. Donors were grouped into four age groups: young (average 16 years), middle-aged (about 38), aged (around 66) and long-lived (roughly 80). To avoid experimental bias, donors of different ages were distributed randomly across sequencing lanes. For two donors (one aged 18 to 30 and one aged 80 or older), the study analyzed two additional independent replicas of 1 million unique cDNA reads from the same blood draw. The research as a whole found: Bulk unsorted PBMC profiling prevented conclusive comparison of naive and antigen-experienced compartments. As age increased, observed TCR beta diversity per million T cells dropped in a roughly linear way, and a significant reduction was already evident by age about 40. Because the CMV infection status of the donors was unknown, age-related changes in expanded clonotypes may potentially have been confounded. There was a strong correlation between observed TCR beta diversity and the percentage of naive T cells measured by flow cytometry. Compared with the aged group, more naive CD4+ T cells, fewer expanded clones and increased TCR diversity were shown by the long-lived group, suggesting age selection. Estimates of total diversity based on one million sequenced T cells were considered lower bounds and underestimates.

The approximately 40 donors, aged roughly 6 to 90 years, were systemically healthy Caucasian individuals from Russia. Each donor gave roughly 9.5 milliliters of peripheral blood, collected into EDTA-treated Vacutainer tubes. PBMCs were isolated by Ficoll-Paque density-gradient centrifugation, with at least 6 million obtained per sample. Trizol reagent was used to extract total RNA from the PBMCs, yielding at least 5.5 micrograms per sample. Naive CD45RAhigh/CD27high T cell percentages were measured by flow cytometry on a PBMC aliquot from every donor. CDR1 SGHAT and CDR2 FQNNGV were looked up in the germline V gene. From the cysteine up to the phenylalanine, the CDR3 has a length of 12 residues. The entry retains the CDR3 DNA only, 36 bases that are in frame from base 1. Library preparation was by 5' RACE. The instrument given in TCRdb is Illumina HiSeq 2500. The second PCR ran for about 6 to 11 cycles and used a J-beta primer mix along with a sample-barcoded 5' primer. Each TCR beta cDNA molecule received a unique molecular identifier from a template-switch 5' adaptor carrying 12 random nucleotides. At least 3 million CDR3-containing paired-end reads were obtained from each sample. The Mint cDNA synthesis kit, primed by a TRBC-specific oligonucleotide, was used to synthesize first-strand cDNA from all RNA. Following uracil-DNA glycosylase treatment, a first 18-cycle PCR with universal primers M1SS and BC2_uni_R was performed on all cDNA. Per the original workflow: For normalization, 1 million high-quality reads were randomly selected from each sample, with every read carrying a distinct molecular identifier. Reads with shared molecular identifiers were discarded instead of being binned into consensus sequences. CDR3 identification, clonotype clustering and error correction used MiTCR with a Q25 quality threshold and the strictest error-elimination algorithm. A nonparametric unseen species model with Euler transformation was used to estimate lower-bound total TCR beta diversity. Through fastp at Q25 and MiXCR, TCRdb rebuilt clones from the public reads, retaining in-frame beta chains. Under each unique CDR3 protein, matching rows form one entry showing the most common genes and DNA. These V and J calls rely on TCRdb rather than the paper's analysis. The sample table holds over 1,200,000 distinct CDR3 sequences, of which approximately 59% were seen once. The ten largest make up 6.5% to 8.5% of the sample.

What was sequenced was blood. The V gene is TRBV11-2 and the J gene is TRBJ2-7; the D gene is unclear. TRBJ2-5 explains the end of the DNA better; the J call may be wrong. This clonotype originated in a man younger than 35 in good health. The sequenced DNA is TGTGCCAGCAGCTTCTTAGCAGAGACCCAGTACTTC. Translated, it gives CASSFLAETQYF.